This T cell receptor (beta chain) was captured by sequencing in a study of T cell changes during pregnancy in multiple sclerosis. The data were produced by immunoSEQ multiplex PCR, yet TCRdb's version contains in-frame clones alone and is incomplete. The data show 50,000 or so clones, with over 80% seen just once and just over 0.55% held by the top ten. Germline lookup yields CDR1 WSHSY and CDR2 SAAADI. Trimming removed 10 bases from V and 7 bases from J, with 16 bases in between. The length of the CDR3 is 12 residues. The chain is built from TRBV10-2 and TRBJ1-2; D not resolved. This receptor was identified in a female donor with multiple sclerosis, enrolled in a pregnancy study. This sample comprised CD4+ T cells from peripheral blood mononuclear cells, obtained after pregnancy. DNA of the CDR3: TGCGCCACCTATGTCATCTCTTCTGGCTACACCTTC. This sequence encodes CATYVISSGYTF.